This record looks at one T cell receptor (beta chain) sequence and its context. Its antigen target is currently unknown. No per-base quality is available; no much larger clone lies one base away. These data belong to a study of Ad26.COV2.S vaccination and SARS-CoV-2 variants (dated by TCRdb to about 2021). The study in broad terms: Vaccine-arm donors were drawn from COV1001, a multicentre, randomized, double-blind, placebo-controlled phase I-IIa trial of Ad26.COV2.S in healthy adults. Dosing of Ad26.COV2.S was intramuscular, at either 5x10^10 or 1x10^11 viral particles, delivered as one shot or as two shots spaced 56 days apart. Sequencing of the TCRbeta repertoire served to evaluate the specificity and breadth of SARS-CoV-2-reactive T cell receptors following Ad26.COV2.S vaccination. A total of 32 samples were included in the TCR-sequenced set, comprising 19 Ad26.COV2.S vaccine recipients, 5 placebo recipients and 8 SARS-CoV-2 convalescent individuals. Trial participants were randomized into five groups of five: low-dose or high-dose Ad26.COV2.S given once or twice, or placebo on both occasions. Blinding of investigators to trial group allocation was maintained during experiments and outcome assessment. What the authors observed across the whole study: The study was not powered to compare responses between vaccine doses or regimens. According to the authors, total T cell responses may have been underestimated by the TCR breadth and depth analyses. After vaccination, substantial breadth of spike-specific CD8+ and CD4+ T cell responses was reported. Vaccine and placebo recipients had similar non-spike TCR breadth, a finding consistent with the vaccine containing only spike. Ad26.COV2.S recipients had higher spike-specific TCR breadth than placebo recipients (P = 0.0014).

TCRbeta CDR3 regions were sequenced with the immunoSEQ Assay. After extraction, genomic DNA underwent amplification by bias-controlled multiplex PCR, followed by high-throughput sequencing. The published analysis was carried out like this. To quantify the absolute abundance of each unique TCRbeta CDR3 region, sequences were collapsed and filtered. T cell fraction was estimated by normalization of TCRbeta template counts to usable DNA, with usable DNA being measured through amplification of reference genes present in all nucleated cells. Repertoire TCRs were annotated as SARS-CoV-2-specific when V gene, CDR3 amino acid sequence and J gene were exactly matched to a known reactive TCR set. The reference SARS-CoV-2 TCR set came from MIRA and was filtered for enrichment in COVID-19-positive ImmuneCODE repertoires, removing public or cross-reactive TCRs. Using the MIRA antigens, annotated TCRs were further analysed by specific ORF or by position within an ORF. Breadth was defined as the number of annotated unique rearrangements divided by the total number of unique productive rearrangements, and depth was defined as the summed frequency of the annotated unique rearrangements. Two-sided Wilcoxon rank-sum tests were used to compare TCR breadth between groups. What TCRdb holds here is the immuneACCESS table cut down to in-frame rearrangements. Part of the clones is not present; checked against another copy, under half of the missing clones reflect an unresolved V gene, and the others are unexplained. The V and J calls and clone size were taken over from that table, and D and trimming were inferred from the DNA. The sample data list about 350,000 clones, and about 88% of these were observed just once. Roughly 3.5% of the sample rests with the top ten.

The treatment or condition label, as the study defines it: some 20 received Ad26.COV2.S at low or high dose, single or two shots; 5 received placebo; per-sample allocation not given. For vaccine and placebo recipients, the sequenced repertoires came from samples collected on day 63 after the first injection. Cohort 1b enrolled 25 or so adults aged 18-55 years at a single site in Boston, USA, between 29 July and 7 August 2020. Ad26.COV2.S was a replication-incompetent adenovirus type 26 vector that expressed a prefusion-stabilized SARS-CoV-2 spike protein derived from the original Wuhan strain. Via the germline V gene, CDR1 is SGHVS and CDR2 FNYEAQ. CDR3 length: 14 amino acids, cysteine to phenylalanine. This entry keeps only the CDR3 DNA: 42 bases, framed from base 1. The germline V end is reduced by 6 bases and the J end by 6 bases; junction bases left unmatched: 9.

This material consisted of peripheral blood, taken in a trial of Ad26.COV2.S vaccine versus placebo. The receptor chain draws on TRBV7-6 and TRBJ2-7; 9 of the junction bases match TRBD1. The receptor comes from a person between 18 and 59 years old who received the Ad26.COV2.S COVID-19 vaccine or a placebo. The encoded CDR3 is CASSVGTGSFEQYF. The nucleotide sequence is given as TGTGCCAGCAGTGTGGGGACAGGGTCATTCGAGCAGTACTTC.